This TCR beta chain was recorded in a study of spatial heterogeneity in lung cancer. Every individual TCR cDNA molecule carried its own unique molecular identifier, which allowed correction of PCR and sequencing errors. Via MiXCR, TCRdb re-called the 5' RACE reads, giving one row per CDR3 protein. The data contain 100,000 to 120,000 distinct CDR3 sequences, under 14% of them seen just once; the ten biggest clones take up approximately 24%. Time point of the sample: blood at routine non-recurrence follow-up after resection. The sequenced material consisted of unsorted whole RNA from tumor, nontumor lung or frozen PBMC. The sample holds many counts of this clonotype. The junction had 10 bases not matched to a gene; V was cut back by 1 base and J by 6 bases. The CDR3 is made up of 17 amino acids. Germline V CDR1 and CDR2: LGHDT, YNNKEL (reference sequence).

The TCR originated in a female donor with early-stage non-small cell lung cancer. The rearrangement uses TRBV3-1 and TRBJ2-1; 9 nucleotides match TRBD2. The specimen was PBMCs, collected at follow-up. The DNA of the CDR3 is TGTGCCAGCAGCCAAGTATATGCGGGAGGGCTAAGCAATGAGCAGTTCTTC. This codes for CASSQVYAGGLSNEQFF.